These T cell receptor beta chains were read from a single sample in a study of T cell responses to AZD1222 COVID-19 vaccine. The protocol was immunoSEQ multiplex PCR, while the TCRdb copy is restricted to in-frame clones and leaves out a portion. The sample yields about 140,000 clones, around 90% seen once. This sample comprised peripheral blood, obtained 28 days after the second AZD1222 dose. Receptors were obtained from an adult who received the AZD1222 COVID-19 vaccine. The CDR3 runs from the conserved cysteine through the conserved F or W. A D gene is named only where the DNA matches it firmly. A clone size is listed for some rows: how often the clone was seen (once, few, many), or a class if it is expanded.

abundance: once; v_gene: TRBV9; d_gene: TRBD2; j_gene: TRBJ2-1; CDR3nt: TGTGCCAGCAGCCGGACTAGCGACTCCTACAATGAGCAGTTCTTC; CDR3aa: CASSRTSDSYNEQFF
abundance: NA; v_gene: TRBV18; d_gene: NA; j_gene: TRBJ2-1; CDR3nt: TGTGCCAGCTCACCGGACGGATTGGGGCAGCAGTTCTTC; CDR3aa: CASSPDGLGQQFF
abundance: NA; v_gene: TRBV27; d_gene: NA; j_gene: TRBJ2-7; CDR3nt: TGTGCCAGCCCCGGACTCCCCTACGAGCAGTACTTC; CDR3aa: CASPGLPYEQYF
abundance: NA; v_gene: TRBV19; d_gene: TRBD1; j_gene: TRBJ2-4; CDR3nt: TGTGCCAGCCGAGCGACAGGGTCAGCCAAAAACATTCAGTACTTC; CDR3aa: CASRATGSAKNIQYF
abundance: NA; v_gene: TRBV18; d_gene: NA; j_gene: TRBJ2-5; CDR3nt: TGTGCCAGCTCACCGCGGCCGGGACTCGGAGAGACCCAGTACTTC; CDR3aa: CASSPRPGLGETQYF
abundance: NA; v_gene: TRBV29-1; d_gene: NA; j_gene: TRBJ1-4; CDR3nt: TGCAGCGTTGCAGAGGGGGGGTGGGAAAAACTGTTTTTT; CDR3aa: CSVAEGGWEKLFF
abundance: NA; v_gene: TRBV28; d_gene: NA; j_gene: TRBJ1-5; CDR3nt: TGTGCCAGCAGTTATTTCGGTCAGCCCCAGCATTTT; CDR3aa: CASSYFGQPQHF
abundance: NA; v_gene: TRBV27; d_gene: NA; j_gene: TRBJ2-7; CDR3nt: TGTGCCAGCAGACACACTACCTACGAGCAGTACTTC; CDR3aa: CASRHTTYEQYF
abundance: NA; v_gene: TRBV7-2; d_gene: TRBD1; j_gene: TRBJ2-2; CDR3nt: TGTGCCAGCAGCTTAGGACAGGGTATTAAGTCCGGGGAGCTGTTTTTT; CDR3aa: CASSLGQGIKSGELFF
abundance: NA; v_gene: TRBV6-5; d_gene: NA; j_gene: TRBJ2-7; CDR3nt: TGTGCCAGCAGGGGGGGGGCAGACTCCTACGAGCAGTACTTC; CDR3aa: CASRGGADSYEQYF
abundance: NA; v_gene: TRBV4-1; d_gene: TRBD2; j_gene: TRBJ2-1; CDR3nt: TGCGCCAGCAGCCAAGCGGGAGGGTCTTACAATGAGCAGTTCTTC; CDR3aa: CASSQAGGSYNEQFF
abundance: NA; v_gene: TRBV19; d_gene: NA; j_gene: TRBJ2-1; CDR3nt: TGTGCCAGTAGTATCCGGGGCGAGTACAATGAGCAGTTCTTC; CDR3aa: CASSIRGEYNEQFF
abundance: NA; v_gene: TRBV6-6; d_gene: NA; j_gene: TRBJ1-2; CDR3nt: TGTGCCAGCAGTTACTCGAGTCTTTATGGCTACACCTTC; CDR3aa: CASSYSSLYGYTF
abundance: NA; v_gene: TRBV28; d_gene: TRBD1; j_gene: TRBJ1-2; CDR3nt: TGTGCCAGCAGTTTAAGGCAGGGGGGCCTGTACTATGGCTACACCTTC; CDR3aa: CASSLRQGGLYYGYTF
abundance: NA; v_gene: TRBV6-5; d_gene: NA; j_gene: TRBJ2-7; CDR3nt: TGTGCCAGCAGTTACCCCGGGACTTCTTCCTACGAGCAGTACTTC; CDR3aa: CASSYPGTSSYEQYF
abundance: NA; v_gene: TRBV5-6; d_gene: TRBD1; j_gene: TRBJ1-5; CDR3nt: TGTGCCAGCAGCCGGACAGGGTCTCTGCCCCAGCATTTT; CDR3aa: CASSRTGSLPQHF
abundance: NA; v_gene: TRBV12-3/TRBV12-4; d_gene: NA; j_gene: TRBJ1-6; CDR3nt: TGTGCCAGCAGTTTATTGGGGTCACCCCTCCACTTT; CDR3aa: CASSLLGSPLHF
abundance: NA; v_gene: TRBV14; d_gene: NA; j_gene: TRBJ2-2; CDR3nt: TGTGCCAGCAGCCAAGAACATGGACCCGGGGAGCTGTTTTTT; CDR3aa: CASSQEHGPGELFF
abundance: NA; v_gene: TRBV12-3/TRBV12-4; d_gene: NA; j_gene: TRBJ1-5; CDR3nt: TGTGCCAGCAGTTACAATCACGATCAGCCCCAGCATTTT; CDR3aa: CASSYNHDQPQHF
abundance: NA; v_gene: TRBV9; d_gene: NA; j_gene: TRBJ2-1; CDR3nt: TGTGCCAGCAGCGTCTCTGGAGTTTGGGCCGGGGATGAGCAGTTCTTC; CDR3aa: CASSVSGVWAGDEQFF
abundance: NA; v_gene: TRBV7-2; d_gene: NA; j_gene: TRBJ2-5; CDR3nt: TGTGCCAGCAGCTTTAGCGGTTCCTCCGCTGGGGAGACCCAGTACTTC; CDR3aa: CASSFSGSSAGETQYF
abundance: NA; v_gene: TRBV24-1; d_gene: TRBD1; j_gene: TRBJ2-7; CDR3nt: TGTGCCACCGGGACAGGGGTCACCTACGAGCAGTACTTC; CDR3aa: CATGTGVTYEQYF
abundance: NA; v_gene: TRBV6-2/TRBV6-3; d_gene: NA; j_gene: TRBJ1-5; CDR3nt: TGTGCCAGCAGTTACCGCCATGGGGGGGGCCCTAACCATGGCAATCAGCCCCAGCATTTT; CDR3aa: CASSYRHGGGPNHGNQPQHF
abundance: NA; v_gene: TRBV4-3; d_gene: NA; j_gene: TRBJ2-3; CDR3nt: TGCGCCAGCAGCCCTCGGAAACGCGCCGAATCGACAGATACGCAGTATTTT; CDR3aa: CASSPRKRAESTDTQYF
abundance: once; v_gene: TRBV10-1; d_gene: NA; j_gene: TRBJ1-5; CDR3nt: TGCGCCAGCAGGGACCCCGGTCCGGGCAGACGAAATCAGCCCCAGCATTTT; CDR3aa: CASRDPGPGRRNQPQHF
abundance: NA; v_gene: TRBV27; d_gene: NA; j_gene: TRBJ1-6; CDR3nt: TGTGCCAGCAGTTCCGCCCGGGGGGCAAATTCACCCCTCCACTTT; CDR3aa: CASSSARGANSPLHF
abundance: NA; v_gene: TRBV7-7; d_gene: TRBD2; j_gene: TRBJ2-1; CDR3nt: TGTGCCAGCAGCCCGAGTCCTAGCGGGTTGGTGGGTGGAGGGAATGAGCAGTTCTTC; CDR3aa: CASSPSPSGLVGGGNEQFF
abundance: NA; v_gene: TRBV7-3; d_gene: NA; j_gene: TRBJ2-1; CDR3nt: TGTGCCAGCAGCTCCGAAAAGACCGGACTGTCGTTCTTC; CDR3aa: CASSSEKTGLSFF
abundance: NA; v_gene: TRBV19; d_gene: NA; j_gene: TRBJ2-1; CDR3nt: TGTGCCAGTAGTATTACCCAGGGTCTTCATTATGAGCAGTTCTTC; CDR3aa: CASSITQGLHYEQFF
abundance: NA; v_gene: TRBV19; d_gene: NA; j_gene: TRBJ1-5; CDR3nt: TGTGCCAGTAGTTCACCCGGGACAAGGTTTAAGCCCCAGCATTTT; CDR3aa: CASSSPGTRFKPQHF
abundance: NA; v_gene: TRBV5-6; d_gene: NA; j_gene: TRBJ2-7; CDR3nt: TGTGCCAGCAGCGCCTCCGGACAGCATTCTCTCTACGAGCAGTACTTC; CDR3aa: CASSASGQHSLYEQYF
abundance: NA; v_gene: TRBV19; d_gene: NA; j_gene: TRBJ1-5; CDR3nt: TGTGCCAGTAGTAAACTTGACAAGGGGTTTGGAGGCAATCAGCCCCAGCATTTT; CDR3aa: CASSKLDKGFGGNQPQHF
abundance: NA; v_gene: TRBV6-4; d_gene: NA; j_gene: TRBJ1-6; CDR3nt: TGTGCCAGCAGTGACACCCACGAGGGCTCACCCCTCCACTTT; CDR3aa: CASSDTHEGSPLHF
abundance: NA; v_gene: TRBV9; d_gene: TRBD1; j_gene: TRBJ1-6; CDR3nt: TGTGCCAGCAGCGTAGGACAGGGTGGTTCACCCCTCCACTTT; CDR3aa: CASSVGQGGSPLHF
abundance: once; v_gene: TRBV5-1; d_gene: TRBD1; j_gene: TRBJ1-4; CDR3nt: TGCGCCAGCAGCTTACAGGGGGTCGATGAAAAACTGTTTTTT; CDR3aa: CASSLQGVDEKLFF
abundance: NA; v_gene: TRBV7-9; d_gene: NA; j_gene: TRBJ1-4; CDR3nt: TGTGCCAGCAGCCTGCAGGGTCCGTCATTTAATGAAAAACTGTTTTTT; CDR3aa: CASSLQGPSFNEKLFF
abundance: NA; v_gene: TRBV11-1; d_gene: TRBD1; j_gene: TRBJ1-1; CDR3nt: TGTGCCAGCAGCCAAACGCAACAGGGGACCCCTTTCTTT; CDR3aa: CASSQTQQGTPFF
abundance: NA; v_gene: TRBV7-9; d_gene: NA; j_gene: TRBJ2-6; CDR3nt: TGTGCCAGCATCTCGGGCTCTGGGGCCAACGTCCTGACTTTC; CDR3aa: CASISGSGANVLTF
abundance: NA; v_gene: TRBV19; d_gene: TRBD1; j_gene: TRBJ2-2; CDR3nt: TGTGCCAGTAGTACACTTAAAGACAGGGGCGGAACCGGGGAGCTGTTTTTT; CDR3aa: CASSTLKDRGGTGELFF
abundance: NA; v_gene: TRBV14; d_gene: NA; j_gene: TRBJ2-7; CDR3nt: TGTGCCAGCAGCCAGACCTACGAGCAGTACTTC; CDR3aa: CASSQTYEQYF